Presented here are 22 T cell receptor beta chains from one specimen sequenced in a study of blood T cell repertoires in COVID-19. Only in-frame clones appear in the TCRdb table, and some are missing; sequencing was by immunoSEQ multiplex PCR. The sample includes around 97,000 clones, more than 80% of them seen just once. Sequences were obtained from peripheral blood. The receptors shown here come from a human donor in a cohort sampled during active COVID-19.

The gene calls are TRBV19 and TRBJ1-3; TRBD1 might be the D (5 bases). This CDR3 comprises 14 residues. Trimming shortened V by 7 bases and J by 1 base, and 11 bases separated the two germline ends. Germline CDR1 LNHDA, CDR2 SQIVND (reference sequence). CDR3 coding DNA: TGTGCCAGTACAGGGTGGACGTCTGGAAACACCATATATTTT. It is translated as CASTGWTSGNTIYF.

A few counts support this clone. This chain connects TRBV10-1 to TRBJ1-1; 8 bases are shared with TRBD1. J was trimmed by 1 base and V by 6 bases; bases with no gene match: 7. The length of the CDR3 is 15 residues. The germline V gene has CDR1 WNHNN and CDR2 SYGVQD (reference sequence). Here the CDR3 reads CASSPRQGPNTEAFF. In DNA form, the CDR3 reads TGCGCCAGCAGCCCTCGACAGGGGCCGAACACTGAAGCTTTCTTT.

The chain couples TRBV4-2 to TRBJ1-3; no clear D. This CDR3 is built from 16 residues. In germline, CDR1 is LGHNA, CDR2 YNFKEQ. The V gene lost 0 bases and the J gene lost 4 bases, with 13 bases spanning the gap. DNA of the CDR3: TGTGCCAGCAGCCAAGATTTGACATTTGGAGGAAACACCATATATTTT. This translates into CASSQDLTFGGNTIYF.

This sequence joins TRBV9 and TRBJ2-7, with unresolved D. Trimming pared 0 bases from V and 3 bases from J, leaving 13 bases between. CDR3 length equals 15 residues. The germline CDR1 and CDR2 sequences are SGDLS and YYNGEE. The CDR3, as DNA: TGTGCCAGCAGCGTAGCGGTAGGCGGCGGCTACGAGCAGTACTTC. Translation gives CASSVAVGGGYEQYF.

The V call is TRBV6-2 or TRBV6-3, the J call TRBJ1-6, with a weak D call TRBD1 (6 bases). Trimming removed 5 bases from V and 7 bases from J, with 15 bases in between. Germline lookup yields CDR1 MNHEY and CDR2 SVGEGT. This CDR3 has 15 amino acids. CDR3 bases: TGTGCCAGCAGTCTCAGGCAGGGGAAAAATTCACCCCTCCACTTT. Protein product: CASSLRQGKNSPLHF.

The chain has TRBV5-4 and TRBJ1-2, with 8 bases matching TRBD1. Germline-derived CDR1 and CDR2 are SGHNT and YYREEE (reference sequence). Unmatched junction bases numbered 20, after V lost 5 bases and J lost 5 bases. The CDR3 has 18 residues. CDR3 DNA: TGTGCCAGCAGTTCTGACGGGACAGGCTTTTCGGCCTTGTATGGCTACACCTTC. Its protein product is CASSSDGTGFSALYGYTF.

The rearrangement links TRBV5-6 to TRBJ2-7; weak D call: TRBD1 (8 bases). CDR1 SGHDT and CDR2 YYEEEE come from the germline V gene. The V gene lost 3 bases and the J gene lost 0 bases, with 13 bases spanning the gap. The CDR3 has 15 residues. The CDR3 loop is CASSSTGGVSYEQYF. The CDR3, as DNA: TGTGCCAGCAGCTCCACAGGGGGGGTCTCCTACGAGCAGTACTTC.

The J gene is TRBJ1-1, the V gene TRBV19, with D unresolved. The CDR3 covers 13 residues. V lost 7 bases and J lost 3, with 12 bases in between. CDR1 is LNHDA, CDR2 SQIVND, per germline (reference sequence). CDR3 protein: CASKVARDTEAFF. CDR3 coding DNA: TGTGCCAGTAAGGTTGCTAGAGACACTGAAGCTTTCTTT.

The chain employs TRBV11-3 and TRBJ2-7, with 9 bases matching TRBD2. This CDR3 contains 13 residues. CDR1 is SGHNT, CDR2 YENEEA, per germline. V gave up 6 bases and J gave up 2 bases; unmatched junction bases: 2. The CDR3: CASRERGAYEQYF. The DNA of the CDR3 is TGTGCCAGCAGGGAGCGGGGGGCCTACGAGCAGTACTTC.

The rearrangement joins TRBV12-3 or TRBV12-4 to TRBJ1-1, with D perhaps TRBD1 (6 bases). The V gene lost 6 bases and the J gene lost 2 bases, with 10 bases spanning the gap. This CDR3 comprises 13 residues. The CDR3 DNA reads TGTGCCAGCAGCAGGGGACAAAACACTGAAGCTTTCTTT. The encoded protein is CASSRGQNTEAFF.

The chain employs TRBV19 and TRBJ1-2; D uncertain. This CDR3 region has 14 residues. V lost 3 bases and J 6 bases, leaving 14 bases between the germline ends. The germline V gene encodes CDR1 LNHDA and CDR2 SQIVND (reference sequence). CDR3 bases: TGTGCCAGTAGTATTTTGAGAGGGAAAGATGGCTACACCTTC. Protein sequence: CASSILRGKDGYTF.

The V call is TRBV12-2, the J call TRBJ2-3; TRBD2 was called by the table and not checked on the DNA. TRBV12-2 is annotated as a pseudogene. There are 15 residues in the CDR3. The CDR3 region has the DNA TGTGCAAGTCGCCTCGTGGGAGCTAGCACAGATACGCAGTATTTT. It encodes CASRLVGASTDTQYF.

The chain combines TRBV2 with TRBJ1-5, with 7 positions matching TRBD1. Losses at the gene ends were 2 bases for V and 4 bases for J; bases not matched to a gene: 5. The CDR3 sequence is 15 residues long. The germline V gene encodes CDR1 SNHLY and CDR2 FYNNEI. The CDR3: CASSERRGRNQPQHF. CDR3 nucleotides: TGTGCCAGCAGTGAAAGGAGGGGGCGAAATCAGCCCCAGCATTTT.

The V and J genes are TRBV19 and TRBJ1-1, with D maybe TRBD1 (6 bases). Germline V gene lookup returns CDR1 LNHDA and CDR2 SQIVND (reference sequence). There are 14 residues in the CDR3. Trimming cost V 8 bases and J 0 bases, with 13 bases left between them. The CDR3 loop reads CASLQGNMNTEAFF. The CDR3 region has the DNA TGTGCCAGTTTGCAGGGGAATATGAACACTGAAGCTTTCTTT.

This chain uses TRBV21-1 with TRBJ1-1. TRBV21-1 is recorded as a pseudogene. The CDR3 is made up of 15 amino acids. CDR3 bases: TGTGCCAGCGACGGAGATCCCTCCATGAACACTGAAGCTTTCTTT. It is translated as CASDGDPSMNTEAFF.

This clone has more than one count but fewer than ten. The chain carries TRBV10-3 and TRBJ1-5; D unclear. The V end was cut by 5 bases, the J end by 3 bases, with 11 bases between. Germline CDR1 is ENHRY and CDR2 is SYGVKD. The CDR3 is 14 amino acids. The CDR3 DNA follows: TGTGCCATCAGTCCACCCGGTTCCAATCAGCCCCAGCATTTT. Residues: CAISPPGSNQPQHF.

This clone was seen only once. The chain couples TRBV15 to TRBJ2-5, with a tentative D call TRBD2 (5 bases). There are 14 residues in the CDR3. Deletions cut 1 base from V and 2 bases from J, with 8 bases between. In germline, CDR1 is LNHNV, CDR2 YYDKDF (reference sequence). CDR3 region: CATSRGLAQETQYF. The CDR3 DNA reads TGTGCCACCAGCAGAGGGCTAGCACAAGAGACCCAGTACTTC.

As for this clone: The junction does not match germline at one end; this may be a read error. The chain has TRBV7-2 and TRBJ1-2; a possible D gene is TRBD1 (5 bases). Looked up from germline, CDR1 is SGHTA and CDR2 is FQGNSA. The CDR3 consists of 14 residues. The CDR3 sequence: CASRLDRTNYGYTF. The CDR3 DNA follows: TGTGCCAGCAGATTAGACAGAACTAACTATGGCTACACCTTC.

This clone has just one count. J is TRBJ1-1 and V is TRBV9; TRBD1 matches at 7 bases. The CDR3 is 14 residues long. V lost 3 bases to trimming and J lost 1 base; unmatched junction nucleotides: 3. Germline V lookup: CDR1 SGDLS, CDR2 YYNGEE. CDR3 in amino acids: CASSAGQANTEAFF. In nucleotides, the CDR3 is TGTGCCAGCAGCGCCGGACAGGCGAACACTGAAGCTTTCTTT.

This chain links TRBV7-9 with TRBJ2-4, with D possibly TRBD1 on 6 matching bases. Per the germline V gene, CDR1 is SEHNR and CDR2 is FQNEAQ (reference sequence). The CDR3 runs to 15 residues. Trimming took off 1 base at V and 7 bases at J, with 14 bases between the two ends. CDR3 in DNA: TGTGCCAGCAGCTTAGTGTCCGGGACATCTAACATTCAGTACTTC. Residues: CASSLVSGTSNIQYF.

The chain uses TRBV30 and TRBJ1-5; unclear D gene. Germline V gene sequence: CDR1 GTSNPN, CDR2 SVGIG (reference sequence). Trimming pared 0 bases from V and 5 bases from J, leaving 8 bases between. The CDR3 sequence is 13 residues long. As DNA, the CDR3 is TGTGCCTGGAGTGTCGGTCAAGATCAGCCCCAGCATTTT. This codes for CAWSVGQDQPQHF. The complete variable domain, with remaining parts taken from reference TRBV30 and TRBJ1-5, reads SQTIHQWPATLVQPVGSPLSLECTVEGTSNPNLYWYRQAAGRGLQLLFYSVGIGQISSEVPQNLSASRPQDRQFILSSKKLLLSDSGFYLCAWSVGQDQPQHFGDGTRLSIL.

The chain has TRBV5-6 and TRBJ2-1; D is perhaps TRBD1 (6 bases). The CDR3 consists of 15 residues. Germline assignment: CDR1 SGHDT and CDR2 YYEEEE. Between the trimmed V and J ends, which lost 2 bases and 2 bases, there was a span of 11 bases. The CDR3 nucleotides are TGTGCCAGCAGCTTCGGCAGGGGCCCCTACAATGAGCAGTTCTTC. Translating gives CASSFGRGPYNEQFF.